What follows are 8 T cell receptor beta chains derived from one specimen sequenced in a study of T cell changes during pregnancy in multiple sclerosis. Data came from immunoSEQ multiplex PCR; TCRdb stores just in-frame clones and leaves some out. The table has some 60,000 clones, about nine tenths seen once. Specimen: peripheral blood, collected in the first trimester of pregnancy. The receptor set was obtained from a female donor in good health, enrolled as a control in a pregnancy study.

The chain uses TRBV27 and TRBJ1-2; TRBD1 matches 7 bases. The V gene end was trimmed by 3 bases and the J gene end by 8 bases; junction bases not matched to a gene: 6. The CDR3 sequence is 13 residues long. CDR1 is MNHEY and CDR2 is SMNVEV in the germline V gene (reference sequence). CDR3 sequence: CASSFGTESGYTF. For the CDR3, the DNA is TGTGCCAGCAGTTTCGGGACAGAGAGCGGCTACACCTTC.

Written as DNA, the CDR3 is TGTGCCAGCAGCTCGAGGGGGCTTCAGGGGGCTGAGACCCAGTACTTC. Protein sequence: CASSSRGLQGAETQYF. This rearrangement joins TRBV5-8 to TRBJ2-5; 8 nucleotides line up with TRBD1. This CDR3 region has 16 residues. Germline-derived CDR1 and CDR2 are SGHTS and YDEGEE. Trimming removed 3 bases from V and 5 bases from J; junction bases left unmatched: 12. Using reference TRBV5-8 and TRBJ2-5 for the parts outside the CDR3, the full variable domain is EAGVTQSPTHLIKTRGQQATLRCSPISGHTSVYWYQQALGLGLQFLLWYDEGEERNRGNFPPRFSGRQFPNYSSELNVNALELEDSALYLCASSSRGLQGAETQYFGPGTRLLVL.

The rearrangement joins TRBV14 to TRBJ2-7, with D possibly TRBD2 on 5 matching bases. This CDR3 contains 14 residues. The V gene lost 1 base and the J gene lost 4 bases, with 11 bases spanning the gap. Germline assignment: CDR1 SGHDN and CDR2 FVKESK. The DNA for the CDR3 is TGTGCCAGCAGCCAAGTCCCTAGCTGGTACGAGCAGTACTTC. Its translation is CASSQVPSWYEQYF.

The CDR3 sequence: CASRADSEKLFF. The CDR3, as DNA: TGTGCCAGCAGAGCCGACAGTGAAAAACTGTTTTTT. The chain links TRBV2 to TRBJ1-4, with D possibly TRBD1 on 5 matching bases. In germline, CDR1 is SNHLY, CDR2 FYNNEI. The CDR3 extends over 12 amino acids. V was shortened by 6 bases and J by 7 bases, with 9 bases between the two germline ends.

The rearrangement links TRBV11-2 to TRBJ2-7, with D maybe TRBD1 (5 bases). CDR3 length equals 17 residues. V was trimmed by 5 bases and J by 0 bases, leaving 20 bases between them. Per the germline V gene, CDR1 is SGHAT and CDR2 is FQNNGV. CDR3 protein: CASSPGMRDSLSYEQYF. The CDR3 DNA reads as TGTGCCAGCAGCCCCGGTATGAGAGACAGCCTCTCCTACGAGCAGTACTTC.

CDR3 sequence reads: CAWRRGPNTGELFF. In nucleotides, the CDR3 is TGTGCCTGGAGGCGGGGACCGAACACCGGGGAGCTGTTTTTT. V and J are TRBV30 and TRBJ2-2, with a tentative D call TRBD2 (6 bases). Looked up from germline, CDR1 is GTSNPN and CDR2 is SVGIG (reference sequence). V was cut by 3 bases and J by 0 bases, with 8 bases left in between. The CDR3 runs 14 residues.

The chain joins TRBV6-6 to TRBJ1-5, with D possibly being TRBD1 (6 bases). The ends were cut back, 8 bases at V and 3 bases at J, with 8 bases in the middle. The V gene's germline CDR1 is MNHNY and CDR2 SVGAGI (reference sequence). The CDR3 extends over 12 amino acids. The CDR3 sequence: CASGDINQPQHF. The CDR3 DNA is TGTGCCAGCGGGGACATCAATCAGCCCCAGCATTTT.

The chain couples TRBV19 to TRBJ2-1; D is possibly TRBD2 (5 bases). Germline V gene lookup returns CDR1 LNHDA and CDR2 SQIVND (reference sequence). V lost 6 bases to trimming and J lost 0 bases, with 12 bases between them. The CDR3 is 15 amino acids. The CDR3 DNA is TGTGCCAGTAGCCCCACTAGGGACTCCTACAATGAGCAGTTCTTC. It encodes CASSPTRDSYNEQFF.